These T cell receptor beta chains were read from a single sample in a study of OX40 agonist ivuxolimab in advanced cancers. Sequenced by immunoSEQ multiplex PCR; TCRdb stores in-frame clones only, minus some. Seen here are tens of thousands of clones, 80% to 90% observed once, and the top ten hold over 0.7%. The material sequenced was CD4+ or CD8+ T cells sorted from blood, taken in a trial of the OX40 agonist ivuxolimab. The source of these receptors is an adult with an advanced solid tumor such as melanoma, head and neck, liver or kidney cancer. Each CDR3 is given with its conserved first and last residue.

V gene: TRBV5-5
J gene: TRBJ1-1
CDR3 protein: CASSSLPGPTSMNTEAFF

V gene: TRBV18
J gene: TRBJ2-3
CDR3 protein: CASSPPGEHTQYF

V gene: TRBV21-1
J gene: TRBJ2-2
CDR3 protein: CASSRRTGRDTGELFF

V gene: TRBV18
J gene: TRBJ1-5
CDR3 protein: CASSRDGDQPQHF

V gene: TRBV6-5
J gene: TRBJ2-1
CDR3 protein: CASSLRGYNEQFF

V gene: TRBV27
J gene: TRBJ2-3
CDR3 protein: CASRLLGLAGGFITDTQYF

V gene: TRBV21-1
J gene: TRBJ2-5
CDR3 protein: CASPKSGDQETQYF

V gene: TRBV15
J gene: TRBJ2-7
CDR3 protein: CATSRGLGAAEQYF

V gene: TRBV5-6
J gene: TRBJ2-3
CDR3 protein: CASSLGTSGFDTQYF

V gene: TRBV27
J gene: TRBJ1-1
CDR3 protein: CASRDRGPNTEAFF

V gene: TRBV28
J gene: TRBJ1-4
CDR3 protein: CASSLARGLGEKLFF

V gene: TRBV25-1
J gene: TRBJ2-2
CDR3 protein: CASRAFDTGELFF

V gene: TRBV5-1
J gene: TRBJ2-2
CDR3 protein: CASSLAGAPTNTGELFF

V gene: TRBV2
J gene: TRBJ2-5
CDR3 protein: CASFRGTGLQETQYF

V gene: TRBV6-1
J gene: TRBJ1-1
CDR3 protein: CASSVEGVTEAFF

V gene: TRBV7-2
J gene: TRBJ2-3
CDR3 protein: CASSLVASGTDTQYF

V gene: TRBV11-2
J gene: TRBJ2-3
CDR3 protein: CASSLPGTDTQYF